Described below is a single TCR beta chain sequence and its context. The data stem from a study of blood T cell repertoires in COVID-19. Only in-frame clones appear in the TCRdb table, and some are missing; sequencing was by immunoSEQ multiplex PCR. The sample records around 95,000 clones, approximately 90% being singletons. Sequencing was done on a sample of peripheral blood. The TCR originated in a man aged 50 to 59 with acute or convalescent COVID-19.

The CDR3 DNA follows: TGTGCCTGGAGTGTAGGCCGGACTAGCGGGGCTAAGGATACGCAGTATTTT. This encodes CAWSVGRTSGAKDTQYF. J is TRBJ2-3 and V is TRBV30; 12 bases are a match to TRBD2. Germline CDR1 GTSNPN, CDR2 SVGIG (reference sequence). CDR3 length: 17 residues. Trimming removed 0 bases from V and 6 bases from J; junction bases left unmatched: 10.